These 20 T cell receptor beta chains were sequenced from one sample in a study of blood T cells in healthy people across ages. Alongside a J-beta primer mix, a sample-barcoded 5' primer served in a second PCR lasting roughly 6 to 11 cycles. In TCRdb, the 5' RACE reads were re-called with MiXCR into one record per CDR3 protein. The sample has 920,000 or so distinct CDR3 sequences, more than 40% seen once. The sequenced sample consisted of blood. The receptors stem from a woman in her fifties or sixties in good health.

The chain joins TRBV10-3 to TRBJ2-7, with 12 bases identical to TRBD2. The V segment lost 10 bases and the J segment 6 bases; nucleotides outside the gene matches: 7. Per the germline V gene, CDR1 is ENHRY and CDR2 is SYGVKD. The CDR3 totals 13 residues. In DNA form, the CDR3 reads TGTGCCACCGTACTAGCGGGAGGCGGCGAGCAGTACTTC. Encoded protein: CATVLAGGGEQYF.

Worth noting for this clonotype: A junction boundary mismatches the germline segment, possibly from a read error. V gene TRBV9 combines with J gene TRBJ2-3; 9 nucleotides line up with TRBD2. This CDR3 contains 17 residues. Germline V gene data show CDR1 as SGDLS and CDR2 as YYNGEE. In DNA form, the CDR3 reads TGTGCCAGCAGCGAATGGGCCGGGACTAGCCCCACAGCTACGCAGTATTTT. This encodes CASSEWAGTSPTATQYF.

This sequence joins TRBV27 and TRBJ2-1; tentative D call: TRBD2 (5 bases). Per germline, CDR1 MNHEY and CDR2 SMNVEV (reference sequence). V dropped 4 bases and J dropped 2 bases, with 9 bases sitting between them. The CDR3 runs 14 residues. The CDR3 loop is CASSWYGAYNEQFF. The CDR3 DNA sequence: TGTGCCAGCAGTTGGTACGGGGCCTACAATGAGCAGTTCTTC.

V gene TRBV27 combines with J gene TRBJ2-7, with D tentatively TRBD1 or TRBD2 (5 bases each). The V end was cut by 5 bases, the J end by 0 bases, with 20 bases between. The CDR3 length is 17 residues. Germline V gene sequence: CDR1 MNHEY, CDR2 SMNVEV (reference sequence). CDR3 protein: CASSLPVGDACSYEQYF. The CDR3 DNA is TGTGCCAGCAGTCTACCAGTTGGGGACGCCTGCTCCTACGAGCAGTACTTC.

In its sample, this clonotype was seen a few times. This sequence joins TRBV11-2 and TRBJ2-1; 9 bases align to TRBD1. This CDR3 spans 15 amino acids. J was trimmed by 1 base and V by 9 bases; bases with no gene match: 7. Germline CDR1 reads SGHAT; CDR2 reads FQNNGV. The CDR3 spells CASSKDRGSYNEQFF. CDR3 nucleotide sequence: TGTGCCAGTAGTAAGGACAGGGGATCCTACAATGAGCAGTTCTTC.

This rearrangement joins TRBV7-2 to TRBJ2-5; D is unresolved. Germline loops: CDR1 SGHTA, CDR2 FQGNSA. V lost 1 base and J lost 4, with 13 bases in between. CDR3 length: 15 amino acids. CDR3: CASSLDRARRETQYF. The CDR3 DNA reads as TGTGCCAGCAGCTTAGATAGGGCCCGGCGAGAGACCCAGTACTTC.

This clonotype showed up just a few times. V and J are TRBV28 and TRBJ1-1; 11 bases agree with TRBD1. The CDR3 runs 16 residues. V trimming: 6 bases; J trimming: 1 base; junction bases outside the gene matches: 7. CDR1 is MDHEN and CDR2 is SYDVKM in the germline V gene. CDR3 sequence (DNA): TGTGCCAGCAGGGGCGGGGACAGGGGGACGAACACTGAAGCTTTCTTT. It translates to CASRGGDRGTNTEAFF.

This clonotype came up a few times. The V and J genes are TRBV27 and TRBJ2-7; 10 bases agree with TRBD1. CDR3 length: 15 residues. V was pared by 4 bases and J by 0 bases, with 3 bases of the junction left unmatched. Germline V gene data show CDR1 as MNHEY and CDR2 as SMNVEV (reference sequence). The CDR3 nucleotides read TGTGCCAGCAGTTATTGGACAGGGGGCTCCTACGAGCAGTACTTC. Residues: CASSYWTGGSYEQYF.

This clonotype was observed many times. An end of the junction differs from the germline gene, which may be a read error. The chain has TRBV12-3 or TRBV12-4 and TRBJ1-2; D is possibly TRBD1 (5 bases). This CDR3 spans 13 amino acids. CDR3 amino acids: CASSLAGNYGYTF. The CDR3 DNA follows: TGTGCCAGCAGCTTAGCAGGGAACTATGGCTACACCTTC.

This rearrangement joins TRBV6-5 to TRBJ2-7, with D perhaps TRBD2 (5 bases). Trimming removed 5 bases at V and 3 bases at J, with 11 bases between. The germline V gene has CDR1 MNHEY and CDR2 SVGAGI. The CDR3 contains 13 residues. CDR3 bases: TGTGCCAGCAGTCCGGGGATGGGCTACGAGCAGTACTTC. Its protein is CASSPGMGYEQYF.

Here the CDR3 DNA reads TGCGCCAGCAGCTTGGATCTAGCGGGAAATTGGAATGAGCAGTTCTTC. This encodes CASSLDLAGNWNEQFF. The chain links TRBV5-1 to TRBJ2-1; the match to TRBD2 covers 9 bases. Unmatched junction bases numbered 8, after V lost 0 bases and J lost 7 bases. The CDR3 loop spans 16 amino acids. The germline V gene encodes CDR1 SGHRS and CDR2 YFSETQ.

This chain connects TRBV20-1 to TRBJ1-6, with D possibly TRBD1 on 6 matching bases. There are 14 residues in the CDR3. V lost 6 bases, J lost 10 bases, and 19 bases lay in between. The germline V gene encodes CDR1 DFQATT and CDR2 SNEGSKA (reference sequence). CDR3 protein: CSAPPARGQSPLHF. The CDR3 DNA is TGCAGTGCCCCACCCGCCAGGGGCCAGTCACCCCTCCACTTT.

The chain carries TRBV20-1 and TRBJ2-6, with D perhaps TRBD1 (6 bases). Germline CDR1 is DFQATT and CDR2 is SNEGSKA (reference sequence). CDR3 length: 14 amino acids. Trimming left V 5 bases short and J 1 base short, with 9 bases between. CDR3 in DNA: TGCAGTGCTGCCAGGGGTTCTGGGGCCAACGTCCTGACTTTC. Translating it yields CSAARGSGANVLTF.

This chain links TRBV20-1 with TRBJ2-3; TRBD1 agrees at 7 bases. CDR3 length: 14 amino acids. Germline CDR1 reads DFQATT; CDR2 reads SNEGSKA (reference sequence). V lost 3 bases, J lost 6 bases, and 9 bases stayed unmatched. The CDR3, as DNA: TGCAGTGCTAGCCGACAGGGAGCCGCGGATACGCAGTATTTT. It is translated as CSASRQGAADTQYF.

Many counts were recorded for this clonotype. The chain recombines TRBV24-1 with TRBJ2-3; TRBD1 might be the D (6 bases). Looked up from germline, CDR1 is KGHDR and CDR2 is SFDVKD. Trimming removed 4 bases from V and 3 bases from J, with 16 bases in between. This CDR3 is built from 16 residues. The CDR3 sequence is CATSDPTGLLTDTQYF. CDR3 in DNA: TGTGCCACCAGTGACCCCACAGGGTTACTAACAGATACGCAGTATTTT.

In its sample, this clonotype was seen many times. This chain links TRBV10-3 with TRBJ2-7; no clear D gene. Between the trimmed V and J ends, which lost 6 bases and 2 bases, there was a span of 11 bases. CDR3 length: 13 residues. CDR1 and CDR2 from the germline V gene are ENHRY and SYGVKD. The CDR3: CAIRTGPTYEQYF. The CDR3 DNA follows: TGTGCCATCAGAACCGGGCCGACCTACGAGCAGTACTTC.

The gene calls are TRBV5-1 and TRBJ1-1, with a possible D match to TRBD1 (6 bases). Per germline, CDR1 SGHRS and CDR2 YFSETQ. The CDR3 length is 13 residues. V was clipped by 7 bases and J by 3 bases, with 13 bases between them. CDR3 coding DNA: TGCGCCAGCGCATCCACAGGGTACACTGAAGCTTTCTTT. Translated: CASASTGYTEAFF.

V is TRBV6-2 or TRBV6-3 and J is TRBJ2-3; D is ambiguous. The CDR3 sequence is 13 residues long. V lost 8 bases to trimming and J lost 2 bases, with 11 bases between them. Germline V lookup: CDR1 MNHEY, CDR2 SVGEGT. CDR3 loop: CASGGHLTDTQYF. The CDR3 DNA follows: TGTGCCAGCGGTGGGCACCTCACAGATACGCAGTATTTT.

V gene TRBV18 combines with J gene TRBJ2-3; D is unresolved. CDR1 is KGHSH, CDR2 LQKENI, per germline. The CDR3 totals 13 residues. The V end lost 3 bases, the J end lost 6 bases, and 10 bases lay between the germline ends. This chain's CDR3 is CASSPVILDTQYF. CDR3 coding DNA: TGTGCCAGCTCACCCGTCATCCTTGATACGCAGTATTTT.

This chain links TRBV21-1 with TRBJ2-1. TRBV21-1 is a pseudogene locus. The CDR3 runs to 18 residues. The CDR3 DNA is TGTGCCAGCAGCAAAGAGGTTCTGGCGGGGAGCTCCTACAATGAGCAGTTCTTC. It translates to CASSKEVLAGSSYNEQFF.